This TCR beta chain was captured in a study of blood T cell repertoires in COVID-19 (dated by TCRdb to the early 2020s). In the study overall: Collaborator samples came from the United States, Italy and Spain and covered acute and convalescent phases of COVID-19. Samples were obtained from the ongoing ImmuneRACE study (first 160 participants) and from about 1,300 subjects provided by 6 global collaborators. The material from the prospective study consisted of cDNA or gDNA derived from T cells, B-cell-depleted T cells, or PBMCs. The repertoires were released in a freely available public database intended as a resource for research on the immune response to SARS-CoV-2. Where available, HLA class I and class II types were taken from metadata supplied by the sample provider and were not determined by assay-based typing. A de-identified subject ID, COVID-19 status, age in years and sex were almost always included in the sample metadata. Subjects who had been exposed to COVID-19, were actively infected with it, or had recovered from it provided the deeply sampled blood TCRbeta repertoires that made up the dataset. Results and caveats for the whole study, not just this receptor: The amount of clinical and demographic metadata varied by source and participant and was provided uncurated.

Whole blood was collected in K2EDTA tubes by collaborating institutions according to the institutions' own protocols. Collaborator samples were shipped for TCRbeta analysis as frozen whole blood, isolated PBMCs, or DNA extracted from either sample type. As for this clone: Its antigen is still unknown. Qualities for individual bases were not recorded, and no much larger clone is one base off.

TCRbeta CDR3 regions were amplified from genomic DNA by means of the immunoSEQ Assay, a bias-controlled multiplex PCR. In the paper's pipeline: Nucleated cell counts per sample were estimated from amplification of reference gene primers within the assay. To quantify the absolute abundance of each unique TCRbeta CDR3 rearrangement, sequence reads were collapsed and filtered. For each sample, productive Simpson clonality was calculated as the square root of Simpson's diversity index across productive rearrangements. The table was pulled from immuneACCESS by TCRdb, which kept in-frame rearrangements only. Such tables lose some clones; where checked, under half of the loss comes from unresolved V genes, and the rest has no known cause. The V and J calls and clone size are taken from that table; D and trimming were inferred from the DNA. The table for this sample lists approximately 230,000 clones; about 85% of them were counted only once. Jointly, the top ten make up approximately 3.3% of the sample.

Based on the germline V gene, the CDR1 and CDR2 sequences are SGHTA and FQGTGA. At the junction V is shortened by 1 base and J by 0 bases, with 7 bases in between. Inclusive of the bounding cysteine and phenylalanine, the CDR3 is 15 residues long. Solely the CDR3 DNA is kept, with 45 bases framed from the first base. The chain was built from TRBV7-3 and TRBJ2-1, with an unclear D gene assignment. The sequence was collected from a man aged 18 to 30 with active or convalescent COVID-19. Input material: peripheral blood. The CDR3 here reads CASSLNPSSYNEQFF. The base sequence is TGTGCCAGCAGCTTAAACCCTAGCTCCTACAATGAGCAGTTCTTC.